One sample yielded the 24 T cell receptor beta chains listed below, sequenced in a study of Ad26.COV2.S vaccination and SARS-CoV-2 variants (dated by TCRdb to about 2021). Reading the label with the study, this specimen's treatment or condition is: 15 to 20 received Ad26.COV2.S at low or high dose, single or two shots; 5 received placebo; per-sample allocation not given. For vaccine and placebo recipients, repertoires were sequenced using samples collected on day 63 after the first injection. Library preparation was by the immunoSEQ multiplex PCR assay. In TCRdb, the immuneACCESS table is reduced to in-frame sequences with V and J assigned. These tables do not hold every clone; where another copy was compared, an unresolved V gene accounts for under half, and the others remain unexplained. This sample lists around 300,000 clones; 86% were detected once. The ten most abundant clones make up about 10% of the sample.

The sequencing used peripheral blood, collected in a trial of Ad26.COV2.S vaccine versus placebo. These receptors all come from a person aged 18 to 59 who received the Ad26.COV2.S COVID-19 vaccine or a placebo.

This sequence joins TRBV7-9 and TRBJ2-7; 7 positions agree with TRBD2. CDR1 and CDR2 from the germline V gene are SEHNR and FQNEAQ (reference sequence). J gave up 6 bases and V 4 bases, and 9 bases lay outside the gene matches. The CDR3 is 14 residues long. CDR3 amino acids: CASSSTSEGGEQYF. In DNA form, the CDR3 reads TGTGCCAGCAGCTCTACTAGCGAAGGAGGCGAGCAGTACTTC.

This chain links TRBV24-1 with TRBJ2-2; D perhaps matches TRBD2 (5 bases). Germline assignment: CDR1 KGHDR and CDR2 SFDVKD. CDR3 length: 15 amino acids. V was shortened by 1 base and J by 3 bases, with 8 bases between the two germline ends. The CDR3 protein is CATSDFQDYTGELFF. The CDR3 DNA sequence: TGTGCCACCAGTGATTTTCAGGACTACACCGGGGAGCTGTTTTTT.

The chain links TRBV19 to TRBJ2-6; D is ambiguous. This CDR3 region has 16 residues. Germline values: CDR1 LNHDA, CDR2 SQIVND (reference sequence). The V end lost 7 bases, the J end lost 1 base, and 14 bases lay between the germline ends. CDR3 coding DNA: TGTGCCAGTATCAACACCACCATATCTGGGGCCAACGTCCTGACTTTC. It codes for CASINTTISGANVLTF.

As for this clone: The sample contains more than one DNA sequence encoding this CDR3. The gene calls are TRBV12-3 or TRBV12-4 and TRBJ1-2; D gene ambiguous. Trimming pared 3 bases from V and 7 bases from J, leaving 6 bases between. The CDR3 is 11 residues long. The CDR3 loop reads CASSLGGGYTF. Here the CDR3 DNA reads TGTGCCAGCAGTTTGGGTGGTGGCTACACCTTC.

This chain links TRBV19 with TRBJ1-2, with D possibly being TRBD1 (6 bases). CDR1 LNHDA and CDR2 SQIVND come from the germline V gene (reference sequence). The CDR3 is made up of 14 amino acids. V lost 0 bases, J lost 3 bases, and 8 bases lay in between. CDR3 sequence: CASSIDRGYYGYTF. CDR3 DNA sequence: TGTGCCAGTAGTATAGACAGGGGCTACTATGGCTACACCTTC. Looking up the rest from reference TRBV19 and TRBJ1-2 gives the full variable domain: DGGITQSPKYLFRKEGQNVTLSCEQNLNHDAMYWYRQDPGQGLRLIYYSQIVNDFQKGDIAEGYSVSREKKESFPLTVTSAQKNPTAFYLCASSIDRGYYGYTFGSGTRLTVV.

The genes are TRBV5-6 and TRBJ1-1; D is uncertain. V lost 4 bases and J 1 base, leaving 11 bases between the germline ends. Germline CDR1 and CDR2: SGHDT and YYEEEE. This CDR3 spans 14 amino acids. The CDR3 here is CASSPRLTNTEAFF. CDR3 bases: TGTGCCAGCAGCCCCCGGTTGACGAACACTGAAGCTTTCTTT.

This rearrangement joins TRBV24-1 to TRBJ2-7; 7 nucleotides match TRBD1. Trimming took 2 bases from V and 5 from J; bases not matched to a gene: 5. There are 14 residues in the CDR3. Germline values: CDR1 KGHDR, CDR2 SFDVKD. CDR3 in DNA: TGTGCCACCAGTGATTCCGGGACAGTCCACGAGCAGTACTTC. Protein product: CATSDSGTVHEQYF.

This clone has only one observation. The V gene is TRBV10-2, the J gene TRBJ2-1; TRBD1 matches 7 bases. The length of the CDR3 is 14 residues. The ends lost 9 bases at V and 5 bases at J; junction bases unmatched: 10. The germline gives CDR1 WSHSY, CDR2 SAAADI. Here the CDR3 DNA reads TGCGCCAGTACCGGGACAGCGGTTAACAATGAGCAGTTCTTC. It translates to CASTGTAVNNEQFF.

The rearrangement links TRBV7-2 to TRBJ2-7; TRBD2 might be the D (6 bases). Germline CDR1 and CDR2: SGHTA and FQGNSA. The CDR3 loop spans 13 amino acids. Between the trimmed V and J ends, which lost 3 bases and 3 bases, there was a span of 9 bases. The CDR3 nucleotides read TGTGCCAGCAGCTTTGACGGGGGCTACGAGCAGTACTTC. It is translated as CASSFDGGYEQYF.

Details on this clone: Other nucleotide sequences in the sample specify the same CDR3. This rearrangement joins TRBV12-3 or TRBV12-4 to TRBJ2-5; the D is unclear. This CDR3 is built from 11 residues. Trimming stripped 3 bases from V and 5 bases from J, with 4 bases between. The CDR3 sequence: CASSFRETQYF. The CDR3 nucleotides read TGTGCCAGCAGTTTCCGGGAGACCCAGTACTTC.

V gene TRBV27 combines with J gene TRBJ2-1; maybe TRBD2 (5 bases). Germline V gives CDR1 MNHEY, CDR2 SMNVEV (reference sequence). Trimming pared 5 bases from V and 3 bases from J, leaving 14 bases between. The CDR3 sequence is 15 residues long. The DNA for the CDR3 is TGTGCCAGCAGTCTTCTTAACCGGGGCTACAATGAGCAGTTCTTC. Amino acid sequence: CASSLLNRGYNEQFF.

V gene TRBV5-1 combines with J gene TRBJ2-1, with unresolved D. The CDR3 covers 13 residues. With 2 bases removed from V and 5 bases from J, the gap between germline ends came to 8 bases. Germline loops: CDR1 SGHRS, CDR2 YFSETQ. CDR3 bases: TGCGCCAGCAGCTTCCCCTTCCACAATGAGCAGTTCTTC. Encoded protein: CASSFPFHNEQFF.

This chain connects TRBV5-4 to TRBJ2-6; 8 bases agree with TRBD1. CDR3 length: 17 amino acids. Trimming cost V 0 bases and J 0 bases; bases outside gene matches: 2. Germline lookup yields CDR1 SGHNT and CDR2 YYREEE (reference sequence). The CDR3, as DNA: TGTGCCAGCAGCTTGGGCGGACAGGGCTCTGGGGCCAACGTCCTGACTTTC. Protein: CASSLGGQGSGANVLTF.

The chain uses TRBV6-1 and TRBJ1-2; possibly TRBD1 for D (5 bases). This CDR3 comprises 14 residues. Looked up from germline, CDR1 is MNHNS and CDR2 is SASEGT. The V end lost 1 base, the J end lost 7 bases, and 13 bases lay between the germline ends. The DNA of the CDR3 is TGTGCCAGCAGTGAAGATCCCGGGGGGTTTGGCTACACCTTC. Translation: CASSEDPGGFGYTF.

The chain links TRBV7-2 to TRBJ2-3, with 7 bases identical to TRBD1. The germline V gene encodes CDR1 SGHTA and CDR2 FQGNSA. The J segment lost 8 bases and the V segment lost 2 bases, leaving 4 bases of the junction unmatched. This CDR3 is built from 13 residues. The chain's CDR3 is CASSLLKGATQYF. The CDR3 region has the DNA TGTGCCAGCAGCTTATTGAAGGGGGCTACGCAGTATTTT.

In this sample, this clone turned up once. The genes are TRBV7-2 and TRBJ1-2; D unresolved. Germline-derived CDR1 and CDR2 are SGHTA and FQGNSA. V lost 4 bases, J lost 4 bases, and 16 bases lay in between. The CDR3 has 15 residues. The CDR3 sequence is CASSSSRTDFYGYTF. The DNA for the CDR3 is TGTGCCAGCAGCTCGAGCCGGACGGACTTCTATGGCTACACCTTC.

J is TRBJ2-3 and V is TRBV7-2; 8 bases are a match to TRBD2. V shed 5 bases, J shed 2 bases, and the junction held 9 bases outside the gene matches. Germline lookup yields CDR1 SGHTA and CDR2 FQGNSA. The CDR3 runs to 16 residues. The CDR3 here is CASSLRSGGATDTQYF. Here the CDR3 DNA reads TGTGCCAGCAGCCTCCGGTCGGGGGGGGCCACAGATACGCAGTATTTT.

The rearrangement joins TRBV29-1 to TRBJ2-2; weak D call: TRBD1 (6 bases). Germline CDR1 SQVTM, CDR2 ANQGSEA. The length of the CDR3 is 14 residues. Trimming took off 1 base at V and 2 bases at J, with 8 bases between the two ends. In nucleotides, the CDR3 is TGCAGCGTTGAAGGGACAGCTAACACCGGGGAGCTGTTTTTT. Protein: CSVEGTANTGELFF.

The chain combines TRBV5-1 with TRBJ1-5, with 7 bases that match TRBD1. CDR3 length: 14 amino acids. Germline CDR1 SGHRS, CDR2 YFSETQ. The V segment lost 4 bases and the J segment 8 bases; nucleotides outside the gene matches: 9. The CDR3 DNA reads TGCGCCAGCAGCCAGACTCAGGGGGTCGAGCCCCAGCATTTT. Translating it yields CASSQTQGVEPQHF.

The chain recombines TRBV5-1 with TRBJ1-4, with no clear D. This CDR3 has 14 residues. The germline gives CDR1 SGHRS, CDR2 YFSETQ. V was cut by 1 base and J by 5 bases, with 9 bases left in between. This CDR3 reads CASSLRDENEKLFF. The CDR3 region has the DNA TGCGCCAGCAGCTTGAGGGATGAGAATGAAAAACTGTTTTTT.

The chain links TRBV7-9 to TRBJ2-5, with D tentatively TRBD2 (5 bases). Germline CDR1 is SEHNR and CDR2 is FQNEAQ (reference sequence). This CDR3 is 12 amino acids long. V was clipped by 8 bases and J by 5 bases, with 12 bases between them. Here the CDR3 DNA reads TGTGCCAGCTTAACCGGCGGGGAGACCCAGTACTTC. Its protein product is CASLTGGETQYF.

V gene TRBV21-1 combines with J gene TRBJ2-1. TRBV21-1 is a documented pseudogene. This CDR3 is 20 amino acids long. The CDR3 bases are TGTGCCAGCAGCAAAGGGGTGGGAGAATGGGACCCGCCAGGTGGGGATGAGCAGTTCTTC. Amino acids: CASSKGVGEWDPPGGDEQFF.

This sequence joins TRBV7-3 and TRBJ2-2; 8 nucleotides align to TRBD2. Germline V CDR1 and CDR2: SGHTA, FQGTGA. The trim removed 5 bases at V and 3 bases at J, leaving 5 bases unmatched. The CDR3 has 15 residues. The DNA of the CDR3 is TGTGCCAGCAGCCTACGGACTAGCTACACCGGGGAGCTGTTTTTT. This gives the protein CASSLRTSYTGELFF.

This chain links TRBV5-1 with TRBJ2-7; possible D gene TRBD1, 6 bases. The CDR3 length is 13 residues. Trimming shortened V by 3 bases and J by 7 bases, and 14 bases separated the two germline ends. Germline CDR1 SGHRS, CDR2 YFSETQ. CDR3 protein: CASSSTGLREQYF. In DNA, the CDR3 is TGCGCCAGCAGCTCTACAGGGTTGCGTGAGCAGTACTTC. Looking up the rest from reference TRBV5-1 and TRBJ2-7 gives the full variable domain: KAGVTQTPRYLIKTRGQQVTLSCSPISGHRSVSWYQQTPGQGLQFLFEYFSETQRNKGNFPGRFSGRQFSNSRSEMNVSTLELGDSALYLCASSSTGLREQYFGPGTRLTVT.